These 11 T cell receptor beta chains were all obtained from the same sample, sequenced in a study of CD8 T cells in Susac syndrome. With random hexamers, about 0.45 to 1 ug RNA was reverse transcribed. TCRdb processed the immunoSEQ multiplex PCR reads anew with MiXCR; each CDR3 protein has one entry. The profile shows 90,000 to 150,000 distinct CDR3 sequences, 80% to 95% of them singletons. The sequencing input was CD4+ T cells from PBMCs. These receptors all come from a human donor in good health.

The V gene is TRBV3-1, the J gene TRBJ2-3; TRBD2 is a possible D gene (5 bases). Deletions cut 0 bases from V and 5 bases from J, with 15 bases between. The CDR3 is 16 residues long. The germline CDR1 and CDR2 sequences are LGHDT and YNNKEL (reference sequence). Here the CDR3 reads CASSQEGRRPQDTQYF. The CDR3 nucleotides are TGTGCCAGCAGCCAAGAAGGGCGGAGGCCCCAAGATACGCAGTATTTT.

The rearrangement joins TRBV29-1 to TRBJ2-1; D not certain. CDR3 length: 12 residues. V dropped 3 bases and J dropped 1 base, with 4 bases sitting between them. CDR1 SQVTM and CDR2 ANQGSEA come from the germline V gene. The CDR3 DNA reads TGCAGCGTTGAGGAGTCCTACAATGAGCAGTTCTTC. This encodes CSVEESYNEQFF.

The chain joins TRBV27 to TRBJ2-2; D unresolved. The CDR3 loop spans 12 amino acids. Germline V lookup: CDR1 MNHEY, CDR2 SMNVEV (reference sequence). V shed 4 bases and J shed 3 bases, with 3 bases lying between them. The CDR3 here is CASSSYTGELFF. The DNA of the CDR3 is TGTGCCAGCAGTTCTTACACCGGGGAGCTGTTTTTT.

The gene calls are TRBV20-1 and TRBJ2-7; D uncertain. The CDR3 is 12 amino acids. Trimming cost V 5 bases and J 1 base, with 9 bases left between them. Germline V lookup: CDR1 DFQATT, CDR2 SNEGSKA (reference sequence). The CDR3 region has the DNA TGCAGTGCTTGTGAGACATCCTACGAGCAGTACTTC. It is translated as CSACETSYEQYF.

In nucleotides, the CDR3 is TGTGCCAGCAGCTTAGGGACAGGGGGGTCTTTCTTT. This sequence encodes CASSLGTGGSFF. V and J are TRBV11-2 and TRBJ1-1; TRBD1 agrees at 10 bases. Germline trimming cut 1 base from V and 12 bases from J; bases unmatched to any gene: 2. The CDR3 has 12 residues. The germline gives CDR1 SGHAT, CDR2 FQNNGV.

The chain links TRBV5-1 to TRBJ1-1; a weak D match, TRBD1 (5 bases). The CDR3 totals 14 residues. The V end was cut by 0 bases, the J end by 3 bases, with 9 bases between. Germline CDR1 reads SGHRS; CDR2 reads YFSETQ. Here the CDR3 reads CASSLAGTHTEAFF. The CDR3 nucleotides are TGCGCCAGCAGCTTGGCCGGGACCCACACTGAAGCTTTCTTT.

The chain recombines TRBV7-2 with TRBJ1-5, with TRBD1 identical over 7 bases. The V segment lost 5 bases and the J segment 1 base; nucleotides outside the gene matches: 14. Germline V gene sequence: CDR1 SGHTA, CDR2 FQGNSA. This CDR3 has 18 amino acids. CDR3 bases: TGTGCCAGCAGCCGAGAGGCCCCAGGGGGAGGGAGCAATCAGCCCCAGCATTTT. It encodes CASSREAPGGGSNQPQHF.

The CDR3 reads CASVSGPGANVLTF. The CDR3 DNA follows: TGTGCCAGTGTTTCCGGTCCTGGGGCCAACGTCCTGACTTTC. This chain links TRBV19 with TRBJ2-6; D is undetermined. Germline CDR1 reads LNHDA; CDR2 reads SQIVND (reference sequence). The V and J ends lost 8 bases and 2 bases respectively, with 10 bases between them. The length of the CDR3 is 14 residues.

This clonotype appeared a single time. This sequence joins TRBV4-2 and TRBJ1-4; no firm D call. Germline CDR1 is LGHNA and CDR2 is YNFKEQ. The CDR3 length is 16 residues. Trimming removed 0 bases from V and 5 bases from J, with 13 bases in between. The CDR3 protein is CASSQDPQMTNEKLFF. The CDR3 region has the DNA TGTGCCAGCAGCCAAGATCCACAGATGACAAATGAAAAACTGTTTTTT.

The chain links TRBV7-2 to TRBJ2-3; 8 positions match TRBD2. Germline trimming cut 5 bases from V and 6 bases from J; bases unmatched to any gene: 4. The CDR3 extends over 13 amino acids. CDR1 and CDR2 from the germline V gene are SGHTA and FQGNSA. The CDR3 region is CASSPQRGDTQYF. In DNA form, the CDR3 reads TGTGCCAGCAGCCCCCAGCGGGGGGATACGCAGTATTTT.

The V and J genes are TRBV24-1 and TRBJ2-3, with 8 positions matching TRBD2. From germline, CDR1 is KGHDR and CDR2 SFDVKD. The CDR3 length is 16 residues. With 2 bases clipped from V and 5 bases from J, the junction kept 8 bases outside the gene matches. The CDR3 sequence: CATSDSSRGAGDTQYF. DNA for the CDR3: TGTGCCACCAGTGATTCATCGCGGGGGGCCGGAGATACGCAGTATTTT.